This T cell receptor (beta chain) was found in a study of T cells after yellow fever vaccination. The study's findings and limits: The secondary response was weaker, and its peak arrived faster, on day 5 versus 15.

The CDR3 is 11 amino acids. The V end was cut by 3 bases, the J end by 7 bases, with 6 bases between. As TCR cDNA was made by 5'RACE template switching, a universal primer site and UMIs were added. One entry per CDR3 protein results from TCRdb running MiXCR on the 5' RACE reads. The repertoire has some 96,000 distinct CDR3 sequences, around 9.8% of them found once; the top ten carry approximately 16%. The sample consisted of CD8+ T cells not binding an NS4B(214-222) dextramer, sorted from PBMCs, taken around 14 days after the first yellow fever vaccination. The TCR comes from a man aged 18 to 35 who received the YFV17D yellow fever vaccine. This chain connects TRBV12-3 or TRBV12-4 to TRBJ1-1; D uncertain. Written as DNA, the CDR3 is TGTGCCAGCAGTTTCGCCCTTGAAGCTTTCTTT. It encodes CASSFALEAFF.